These T cell receptor beta chains were read from a single sample in a study of cytomegalovirus exposure and HLA in healthy donors. The data were produced by immunoSEQ multiplex PCR, yet TCRdb's version contains in-frame clones alone and is incomplete. The table has around 120,000 clones, around 85% seen once. The sequenced material came from PBMCs. The receptors stem from a boy between 10 and 17 years old in good health and CMV-seronegative. CDR3s include the opening cysteine and the closing phenylalanine or tryptophan. The order of the fields is D gene, CDR3 length, V gene, J gene, CDR3 protein. D genes are given only for firm matches.

d_call: -; cdr3_length: 13; v_call: TRBV2; j_call: TRBJ1-3; cdr3_aa: CAGTSEPGNTIYF
d_call: -; cdr3_length: 14; v_call: TRBV5-4; j_call: TRBJ1-1; cdr3_aa: CASSGRTGNTEAFF
d_call: TRBD1; cdr3_length: 13; v_call: TRBV5-4; j_call: TRBJ2-3; cdr3_aa: CASSPGQVDTQYF
d_call: -; cdr3_length: 12; v_call: TRBV7-9; j_call: TRBJ1-1; cdr3_aa: CSSSLGSTEAFF
d_call: -; cdr3_length: 11; v_call: TRBV27; j_call: TRBJ2-7; cdr3_aa: CASSTPYEQYF
d_call: -; cdr3_length: 13; v_call: TRBV19; j_call: TRBJ2-1; cdr3_aa: CASMGPNLGEQFF
d_call: TRBD1; cdr3_length: 15; v_call: TRBV5-1; j_call: TRBJ1-2; cdr3_aa: CASSPGDREYYGYTF
d_call: TRBD2; cdr3_length: 14; v_call: TRBV7-2; j_call: TRBJ2-5; cdr3_aa: CASSYIAGSETQYF
d_call: -; cdr3_length: 16; v_call: TRBV21-1; j_call: TRBJ1-1; cdr3_aa: CASSKVLREEPTEAFF
d_call: -; cdr3_length: 12; v_call: TRBV6-6; j_call: TRBJ2-2; cdr3_aa: CASSPSVGELFF
d_call: -; cdr3_length: 12; v_call: TRBV5-6; j_call: TRBJ2-5; cdr3_aa: CASSLDWETQYF
d_call: TRBD1; cdr3_length: 14; v_call: TRBV5-6; j_call: TRBJ1-2; cdr3_aa: CASSLADRDYGYTF
d_call: TRBD1; cdr3_length: 15; v_call: TRBV19; j_call: TRBJ2-7; cdr3_aa: CASSVTGDPIYEQYF
d_call: -; cdr3_length: 15; v_call: TRBV5-1; j_call: TRBJ2-7; cdr3_aa: CASRPGQSSSYEQYF
d_call: -; cdr3_length: 13; v_call: TRBV10-2; j_call: TRBJ1-2; cdr3_aa: CASTPRGATGYTF
d_call: -; cdr3_length: 14; v_call: TRBV29-1; j_call: TRBJ1-4; cdr3_aa: CSCRIREINEKLFF
d_call: TRBD1; cdr3_length: 16; v_call: TRBV4-3; j_call: TRBJ1-4; cdr3_aa: CASSHGQGGIYEKLFF
d_call: -; cdr3_length: 11; v_call: TRBV29-1; j_call: TRBJ2-5; cdr3_aa: CSAWGRETQYF
d_call: TRBD1; cdr3_length: 16; v_call: TRBV9; j_call: TRBJ1-3; cdr3_aa: CASNPTGGMAGNTIYF
d_call: -; cdr3_length: 16; v_call: TRBV21-1; j_call: TRBJ1-6; cdr3_aa: CASRRYSSSYNSPLHF
d_call: TRBD1; cdr3_length: 16; v_call: TRBV30; j_call: TRBJ1-4; cdr3_aa: CAWSLGGGTGAEKLFF
d_call: TRBD1; cdr3_length: 16; v_call: TRBV7-9; j_call: TRBJ2-5; cdr3_aa: CASSLGTGGFGETQYF
d_call: TRBD2; cdr3_length: 19; v_call: TRBV7-9; j_call: TRBJ2-1; cdr3_aa: CASSKEALLGLESYNEQFF
d_call: TRBD1; cdr3_length: 16; v_call: TRBV6-6; j_call: TRBJ2-1; cdr3_aa: CASTSPAGQGYNEQFF
d_call: -; cdr3_length: 13; v_call: TRBV10-2; j_call: TRBJ2-3; cdr3_aa: CASGKLVRDTQYF
d_call: TRBD2; cdr3_length: 16; v_call: TRBV27; j_call: TRBJ2-1; cdr3_aa: CASSLWGGSSYNEQFF
d_call: TRBD1; cdr3_length: 16; v_call: TRBV4-3; j_call: TRBJ1-1; cdr3_aa: CASSHPGTGEGTEAFF
d_call: -; cdr3_length: 12; v_call: TRBV5-6; j_call: TRBJ1-2; cdr3_aa: CASSLSEYGYTF
d_call: TRBD2; cdr3_length: 13; v_call: TRBV30; j_call: TRBJ2-3; cdr3_aa: CAWGAGGGDTQYF
d_call: -; cdr3_length: 14; v_call: TRBV9; j_call: TRBJ2-3; cdr3_aa: CASNLGGNTDTQYF
d_call: TRBD1; cdr3_length: 15; v_call: TRBV5-1; j_call: TRBJ1-5; cdr3_aa: CASSEGQGSNQPQHF
d_call: TRBD1; cdr3_length: 15; v_call: TRBV7-9; j_call: TRBJ2-4; cdr3_aa: CASSPWDRGIDIQYF
d_call: TRBD1; cdr3_length: 14; v_call: TRBV6-6; j_call: TRBJ2-2; cdr3_aa: CASRRQGSTGELFF
d_call: -; cdr3_length: 14; v_call: TRBV2; j_call: TRBJ2-7; cdr3_aa: CASIKGVPSYEQYF
d_call: TRBD2; cdr3_length: 16; v_call: TRBV4-3; j_call: TRBJ2-1; cdr3_aa: CASSQGGLASNNEQFF
d_call: TRBD1; cdr3_length: 13; v_call: TRBV5-4; j_call: TRBJ2-4; cdr3_aa: CASSLEGARIQYF
d_call: -; cdr3_length: 13; v_call: TRBV4-3; j_call: TRBJ1-2; cdr3_aa: CASSQAYSDGYTF
d_call: TRBD2; cdr3_length: 14; v_call: TRBV7-2; j_call: TRBJ2-7; cdr3_aa: CASSSRGGRYEQYF
d_call: TRBD1; cdr3_length: 18; v_call: TRBV14; j_call: TRBJ1-4; cdr3_aa: CASSQDRGQTATNEKLFF
d_call: TRBD1; cdr3_length: 14; v_call: TRBV7-7; j_call: TRBJ2-5; cdr3_aa: CASSPDRGQETQYF
d_call: -; cdr3_length: 14; v_call: TRBV13; j_call: TRBJ2-2; cdr3_aa: CASSFRQVTGELFF
d_call: TRBD1; cdr3_length: 16; v_call: TRBV4-1; j_call: TRBJ1-1; cdr3_aa: CASSRPEGQMNTEAFF
d_call: -; cdr3_length: 14; v_call: TRBV15; j_call: TRBJ2-5; cdr3_aa: CATSRVLIGETQYF
d_call: -; cdr3_length: 15; v_call: TRBV4-2; j_call: TRBJ1-2; cdr3_aa: CASSQRGTPYYGYPF
d_call: TRBD1; cdr3_length: 19; v_call: TRBV5-6; j_call: TRBJ1-6; cdr3_aa: CASSLDRGGAASYNSPLHF
d_call: TRBD2; cdr3_length: 14; v_call: TRBV7-3; j_call: TRBJ2-3; cdr3_aa: CASSPAGGPSTQYF
d_call: TRBD1; cdr3_length: 15; v_call: TRBV30; j_call: TRBJ1-5; cdr3_aa: CAWDTGAYSNQPQHF
d_call: -; cdr3_length: 13; v_call: TRBV6-1; j_call: TRBJ2-3; cdr3_aa: CASSDQYTDTQYF
d_call: TRBD2; cdr3_length: 15; v_call: TRBV30; j_call: TRBJ2-5; cdr3_aa: CAWSLRGGIEETQYF